This TCR beta chain appears in the sequencing data of a study of human T cells and chemical hapten exposure. Looked up from germline, CDR1 is KGHSH and CDR2 is LQKENI. Trimming removed 8 bases from V and 5 bases from J; junction bases left unmatched: 5. This CDR3 has 13 amino acids. MiXCR, run by TCRdb on the RACE reads, gives a single entry per CDR3 protein. The repertoire holds about 71,000 distinct CDR3 sequences, about 9.4% seen once, with 3.3% in the top ten. This sample's time point: patch test 1, 2 weeks after DPC sensitization. Treatment here: therapeutic diphenylcyclopropenone sensitization with weekly scalp DPC.

The genes are TRBV18 and TRBJ2-5; 10 nucleotides agree with TRBD1. The sequencing used whole blood, collected in connection with sensitization to the hapten diphenylcyclopropenone (DPC). This sequence was found in a woman aged 40 to 49 with alopecia areata. Some clones in this sample may be carry-over from other donors' samples. The chain's CDR3 is CASRDRGRETQYF. The CDR3 bases are TGTGCCAGCCGGGACAGGGGCCGGGAGACCCAGTACTTC.